This entry lists 12 T cell receptor beta chains sequenced from one sample in a study of blood T cell repertoires in COVID-19. Generated by immunoSEQ multiplex PCR, the TCRdb table keeps only in-frame clones and is missing some. This sample has about 230,000 clones, with about 79% found just once. Sample: peripheral blood. The receptor set was obtained from a woman in her forties who had recovered from COVID-19.

V is TRBV15 and J is TRBJ2-3, with 8 bases aligning to TRBD2. This CDR3 has 16 residues. Germline V lookup: CDR1 LNHNV, CDR2 YYDKDF (reference sequence). With V trimmed by 1 base and J by 2 bases, 5 bases remained unmatched. The CDR3 here is CATSRGSSGFTDTQYF. For the CDR3, the DNA is TGTGCCACCAGCAGAGGGTCTAGCGGGTTCACAGATACGCAGTATTTT. Full variable domain (remainder filled in from reference TRBV15 and TRBJ2-3): DAMVIQNPRYQVTQFGKPVTLSCSQTLNHNVMYWYQQKSSQAPKLLFHYYDKDFNNEADTPDNFQSRRPNTSFCFLDIRSPGLGDTAMYLCATSRGSSGFTDTQYFGPGTRLTVL.

The chain links TRBV6-6 to TRBJ2-1; TRBD1 is a possible D gene (7 bases). From germline, CDR1 is MNHNY and CDR2 SVGAGI (reference sequence). V gave up 8 bases and J gave up 3 bases, with 8 bases separating them. CDR3 size: 12 residues. CDR3 nucleotides: TGTGCCAGCCAGGGGGGCTACAATGAGCAGTTCTTC. It specifies CASQGGYNEQFF.

The chain has TRBV11-3 and TRBJ1-1; D is undetermined. Germline V gene sequence: CDR1 SGHNT, CDR2 YENEEA. This CDR3 is built from 12 residues. Trimming took off 2 bases at V and 8 bases at J, with 9 bases between the two ends. CDR3 nucleotides: TGTGCCAGCAGCTTACCCTACAGCGAAGCTTTCTTT. It codes for CASSLPYSEAFF.

The V call is TRBV2, the J call TRBJ2-2; the match to TRBD2 covers 7 bases. Germline values: CDR1 SNHLY, CDR2 FYNNEI. Losses at the gene ends were 8 bases for V and 2 bases for J; bases not matched to a gene: 5. This CDR3 comprises 14 residues. CDR3 bases: TGTGCCAGCCACCGGGAGGCAAACACCGGGGAGCTGTTTTTT. Translating it yields CASHREANTGELFF.

This clone was seen a handful of times. V gene TRBV7-8 combines with J gene TRBJ2-7, with D maybe TRBD2 (5 bases). The CDR3 consists of 13 residues. Germline CDR1 reads SGHVS; CDR2 reads FQNEAQ. Trimming took 4 bases from V and 5 from J, leaving 12 bases between them. The DNA for the CDR3 is TGTGCCAGCAGCTCCCGACTATCTGACGAGCAGTACTTC. Translating gives CASSSRLSDEQYF.

The V and J genes are TRBV6-5 and TRBJ2-7; 11 bases fit TRBD1. The V segment lost 2 bases and the J segment 7 bases; nucleotides outside the gene matches: 4. The CDR3 runs to 14 residues. Per the germline V gene, CDR1 is MNHEY and CDR2 is SVGAGI. DNA for the CDR3: TGTGCCAGCAGTTACGCGGGGACAGGGGGTGAGCAGTACTTC. The encoded protein is CASSYAGTGGEQYF.

This sequence joins TRBV28 and TRBJ2-7; D remains unclear. Between the trimmed V and J ends, which lost 7 bases and 6 bases, there was a span of 16 bases. Germline CDR1 reads MDHEN; CDR2 reads SYDVKM. The CDR3 has 13 residues. CDR3: CASTKTGSGEQYF. The CDR3 bases are TGTGCCAGCACCAAGACTGGCTCGGGCGAGCAGTACTTC.

V gene TRBV2 combines with J gene TRBJ1-5, with D hard to call. The CDR3 sequence is 16 residues long. V dropped 4 bases and J dropped 0 bases, with 13 bases sitting between them. The germline gives CDR1 SNHLY, CDR2 FYNNEI. The CDR3 DNA reads as TGTGCCAGCAGTGTAGGAGAAGACTATAGCAATCAGCCCCAGCATTTT. It encodes CASSVGEDYSNQPQHF. The variable domain in full, completed from reference TRBV2 and TRBJ1-5, reads EPEVTQTPSHQVTQMGQEVILRCVPISNHLYFYWYRQILGQKVEFLVSFYNNEISEKSEIFDDQFSVERPDGSNFTLKIRSTKLEDSAMYFCASSVGEDYSNQPQHFGDGTRLSIL.

J is TRBJ2-1 and V is TRBV10-2; TRBD1 matches at 9 bases. V was pared by 2 bases and J by 6 bases, with 8 bases of the junction left unmatched. The CDR3 is made up of 16 amino acids. Germline V gene lookup returns CDR1 WSHSY and CDR2 SAAADI. The CDR3 DNA reads TGCGCCAGCAGTGAGCCCGGACAGGGGTCTGGCAATGAGCAGTTCTTC. It codes for CASSEPGQGSGNEQFF.

This sequence joins TRBV9 and TRBJ1-2; D might be TRBD1 (6 bases). Between the trimmed V and J ends, which lost 3 bases and 0 bases, there was a span of 12 bases. There are 15 residues in the CDR3. Germline loops: CDR1 SGDLS, CDR2 YYNGEE. Here the CDR3 DNA reads TGTGCCAGCAGCGGAGGGACAAATCCTAACTATGGCTACACCTTC. Translated: CASSGGTNPNYGYTF.

The V gene is TRBV15, the J gene TRBJ1-4; 10 nucleotides align to TRBD1. Germline lookup yields CDR1 LNHNV and CDR2 YYDKDF (reference sequence). Trimming removed 0 bases from V and 8 bases from J; junction bases left unmatched: 6. The CDR3 has 16 amino acids. CDR3 bases: TGTGCCACCAGCAGAGATACCGGGACAGGGGTGGAAAAACTGTTTTTT. Translation gives CATSRDTGTGVEKLFF.

This sequence joins TRBV10-3 and TRBJ2-7, with 7 bases lining up with TRBD1. The CDR3 consists of 15 residues. Looked up from germline, CDR1 is ENHRY and CDR2 is SYGVKD. V lost 5 bases to trimming and J lost 0 bases; unmatched junction nucleotides: 7. CDR3 in amino acids: CAISSSTGSSYEQYF. The CDR3 nucleotides read TGTGCCATCAGTTCCTCGACAGGGAGCTCCTACGAGCAGTACTTC.